This entry concerns a single T cell receptor (beta chain). This sample was taken from a study of shared clonotypes between healthy human individuals. Using immunoSEQ multiplex PCR, the repertoire was profiled, and TCRdb retains in-frame clones only, with some absent. The sample records 1 million to 1.3 million clones, approximately 78% being singletons. The donor population consisted of healthy HIV-negative adults with no recent acute infections or vaccinations. Each sample came from a Caucasian adult donor living in Nashville, Tennessee. The CDR3 extends over 13 amino acids. V lost 2 bases and J 6 bases, leaving 11 bases between the germline ends. The germline V gene has CDR1 MGHRA and CDR2 YSYEKL.

What was sequenced was memory CD4+ T cells from PBMCs. As to subset: CD45RA-negative fraction. The chain combines TRBV4-1 with TRBJ2-7; perhaps D is TRBD1 or TRBD2 (5 bases each). This TCR came from a young man in good health. Some clones in this sample may be carry-over from other donors' samples. The CDR3: CASSQFGGREQYF. In nucleotides, the CDR3 is TGCGCCAGCAGCCAATTTGGGGGACGCGAGCAGTACTTC.